Included here is one T cell receptor beta chain sequence, with context. As yet, its antigen is unknown. Primers for the PCR totalled 60 Vbeta and 13 Jbeta. Only in-frame clones appear in the TCRdb table, and some are missing; sequencing was by immunoSEQ multiplex PCR. The sample includes 150,000 to 200,000 clones, 81% seen only once; the top ten take around 1.9%. This entry comes from a study of cytomegalovirus exposure and HLA in healthy donors. V trimming: 0 bases; J trimming: 0 bases; junction bases outside the gene matches: 5. This CDR3 has 16 amino acids. Per germline, CDR1 MGHDK and CDR2 SYGVNS. General observations from the study: Sequences of the TCR beta chain were said to predict the HLA-A and HLA-B alleles of most subjects accurately. In an earlier analysis, most TCR beta V segments were productive about 90% or about 30% of the time.

The clonotype comes from a young man in good health and CMV-seronegative. Sample: PBMCs. This chain joins TRBV25-1 and TRBJ2-7, with 7 bases that match TRBD1. In nucleotides, the CDR3 is TGTGCCAGCAGTGAATACGAGGGGGCGCGCTCCTACGAGCAGTACTTC. Residues: CASSEYEGARSYEQYF.